This T cell receptor (beta chain) derives from a study of T cell responses to AZD1222 COVID-19 vaccine. V lost 0 bases and J lost 0, with 6 bases in between. Germline values: CDR1 SGDLS, CDR2 YYNGEE. This CDR3 is 14 amino acids long. The assay was immunoSEQ multiplex PCR, and TCRdb's table has in-frame clones only and misses some. The repertoire consists of about 84,000 clones, with roughly 88% occurring once and the leading ten covering over 10%. The specimen comprised peripheral blood, sampled 28 days after the second AZD1222 dose. The chain combines TRBV9 with TRBJ2-5, with D uncertain. The TCR comes from an adult who received the AZD1222 COVID-19 vaccine. DNA for the CDR3: TGTGCCAGCAGCGTAGGGTCGCACCAAGAGACCCAGTACTTC. It encodes CASSVGSHQETQYF.